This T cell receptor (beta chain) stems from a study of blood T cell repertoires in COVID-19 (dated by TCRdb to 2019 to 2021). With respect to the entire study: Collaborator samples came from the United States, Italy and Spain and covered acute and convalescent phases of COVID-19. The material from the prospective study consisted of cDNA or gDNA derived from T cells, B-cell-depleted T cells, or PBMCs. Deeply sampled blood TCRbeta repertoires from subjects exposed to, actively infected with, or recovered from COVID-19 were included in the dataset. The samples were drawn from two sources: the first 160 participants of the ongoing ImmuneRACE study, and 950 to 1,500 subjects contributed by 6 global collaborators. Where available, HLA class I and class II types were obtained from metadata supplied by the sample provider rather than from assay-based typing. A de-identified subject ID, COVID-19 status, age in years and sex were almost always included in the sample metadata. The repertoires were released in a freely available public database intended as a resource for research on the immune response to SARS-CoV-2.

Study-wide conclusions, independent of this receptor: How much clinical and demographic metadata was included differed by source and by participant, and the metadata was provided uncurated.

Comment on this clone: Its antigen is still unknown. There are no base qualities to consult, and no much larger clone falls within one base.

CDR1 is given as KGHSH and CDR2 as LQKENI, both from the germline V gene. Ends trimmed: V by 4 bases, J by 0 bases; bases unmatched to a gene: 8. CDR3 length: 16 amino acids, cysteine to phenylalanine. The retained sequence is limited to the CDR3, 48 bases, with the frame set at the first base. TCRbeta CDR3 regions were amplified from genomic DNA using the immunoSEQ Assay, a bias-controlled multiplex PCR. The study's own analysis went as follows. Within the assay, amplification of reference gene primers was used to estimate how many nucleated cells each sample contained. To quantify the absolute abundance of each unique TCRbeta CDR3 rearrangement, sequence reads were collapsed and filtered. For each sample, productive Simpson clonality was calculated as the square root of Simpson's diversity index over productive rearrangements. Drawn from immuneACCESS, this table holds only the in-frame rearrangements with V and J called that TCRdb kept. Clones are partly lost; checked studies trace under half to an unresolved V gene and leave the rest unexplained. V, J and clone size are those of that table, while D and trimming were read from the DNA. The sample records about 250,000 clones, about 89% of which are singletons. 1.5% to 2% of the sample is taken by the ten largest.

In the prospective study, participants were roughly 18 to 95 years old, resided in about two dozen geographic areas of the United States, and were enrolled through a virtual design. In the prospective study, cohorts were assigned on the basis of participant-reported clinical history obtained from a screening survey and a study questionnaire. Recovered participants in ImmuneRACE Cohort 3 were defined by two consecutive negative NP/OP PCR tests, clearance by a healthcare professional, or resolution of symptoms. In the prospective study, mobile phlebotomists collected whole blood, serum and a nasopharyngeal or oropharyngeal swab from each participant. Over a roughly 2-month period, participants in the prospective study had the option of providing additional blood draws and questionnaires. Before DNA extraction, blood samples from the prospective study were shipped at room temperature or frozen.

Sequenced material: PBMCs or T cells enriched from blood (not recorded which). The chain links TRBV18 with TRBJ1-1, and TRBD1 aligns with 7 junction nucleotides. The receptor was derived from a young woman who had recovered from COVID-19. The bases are TGTGCCAGCTCACTCCGACAGGGTAATATGAACACTGAAGCTTTCTTT. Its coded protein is CASSLRQGNMNTEAFF.